This T cell receptor (beta chain) was captured by sequencing in a study of blood T cell repertoires in COVID-19. Germline CDR1 SEHNR, CDR2 FQNEAQ (reference sequence). V lost 4 bases and J lost 4; bases outside the gene matches: 14. The CDR3 is made up of 17 amino acids. Libraries were prepared by immunoSEQ multiplex PCR; TCRdb keeps only in-frame clonotypes and omits some of them. This sample carries more than 120,000 clones, about 87% of them seen once, and the ten largest clones take around 38%. The chain is built from TRBV7-9 and TRBJ2-3, with 7 positions matching TRBD2. Sequenced sample: peripheral blood. This clonotype originated in a man in his fifties who had recovered from COVID-19. CDR3 bases: TGTGCCAGCAGCTCGGGCGCCCGAGGGGCGGGGGCAGATACGCAGTATTTT. This gives the protein CASSSGARGAGADTQYF.